Presented here are 19 T cell receptor beta chains from one specimen sequenced in a study of T cell repertoires in cytomegalovirus infection. No antigens are known for them. TCRdb passed the reads through MiXCR, listing each CDR3 protein once. This sample has approximately 910,000 distinct CDR3 sequences, with 25% to 40% found just once. The input for sequencing was cultured CD8+ T cells from PBMCs, taken from culture after CMV antigen stimulation. All receptors come from a human donor in good health (CMV status not recorded). Some clones in this sample may be carry-over from other donors' samples.

The table lists this clonotype with a few counts. The V gene is TRBV27, the J gene TRBJ1-6, with TRBD1 identical over 9 bases. Germline loops: CDR1 MNHEY, CDR2 SMNVEV (reference sequence). The ends lost 6 bases at V and 4 bases at J; junction bases unmatched: 4. The CDR3 is 15 residues long. CDR3 sequence (DNA): TGTGCCAGCAGGGAGACAGGGGGTTATAATTCACCCCTCCACTTT. It is translated as CASRETGGYNSPLHF.

The gene calls are TRBV19 and TRBJ2-3, with D tentatively TRBD1 or TRBD2 (6 bases each). The CDR3 is 17 amino acids. Per germline, CDR1 LNHDA and CDR2 SQIVND (reference sequence). Trimming removed 1 base from V and 2 bases from J, with 16 bases in between. The CDR3, as DNA: TGTGCCAGTAGTATAGGACCTCCATGGGGGGCCACAGATACGCAGTATTTT. It encodes CASSIGPPWGATDTQYF.

Points on this clonotype: Germline and junction disagree at one end, which may indicate a read error. The chain is built from TRBV6-2 or TRBV6-3 and TRBJ2-1; tentatively, D is TRBD2 (5 bases). Looked up from germline, CDR1 is MNHEY and CDR2 is SVGEGT. The CDR3 consists of 14 residues. The CDR3 loop reads CANSFLDSPHEQFF. CDR3 bases: TGTGCCAACAGTTTTCTGGACTCCCCGCATGAGCAGTTCTTC.

The sample holds a few counts of this clonotype. The chain combines TRBV27 with TRBJ2-7; 8 bases align to TRBD1. This CDR3 has 13 amino acids. CDR1 is MNHEY and CDR2 is SMNVEV in the germline V gene (reference sequence). With 7 bases clipped from V and 7 bases from J, the junction kept 9 bases outside the gene matches. The CDR3 nucleotides read TGTGCCAGCACCCCTCAGGGGGCGGAAGAGCAGTACTTC. Its protein is CASTPQGAEEQYF.

The chain recombines TRBV4-2 with TRBJ1-6; D remains unclear. Germline loops: CDR1 LGHNA, CDR2 YNFKEQ. Trimming took off 0 bases at V and 9 bases at J, with 18 bases between the two ends. The CDR3 spans 17 residues. In nucleotides, the CDR3 is TGTGCCAGCAGCCAAGATGGCGAAGGGCTTTGGAGTTCACCCCTCCACTTT. Translating gives CASSQDGEGLWSSPLHF.

The table lists this clonotype with a few counts. The chain links TRBV4-3 to TRBJ2-5; 10 nucleotides line up with TRBD1. The CDR3 runs 18 residues. With 2 bases clipped from V and 5 bases from J, the junction kept 14 bases outside the gene matches. Germline V gene lookup returns CDR1 LGHNA and CDR2 YSLEER. The CDR3 coding sequence is TGCGCCAGCAGCCAATTCCTTTCCGGGACAGGGGCTCGGGAGACCCAGTACTTC. Translating it yields CASSQFLSGTGARETQYF.

This clonotype was seen once. This chain joins TRBV4-3 and TRBJ1-2; 8 nucleotides line up with TRBD1. J was trimmed by 6 bases and V by 4 bases; bases with no gene match: 7. The CDR3 is made up of 14 amino acids. The germline gives CDR1 LGHNA, CDR2 YSLEER. The CDR3 loop reads CASSRLTGDDGYTF. DNA for the CDR3: TGCGCCAGCAGCCGACTGACAGGGGACGATGGCTACACCTTC.

In its sample, this clonotype was seen a few times. This chain links TRBV12-5 with TRBJ1-1; TRBD1 is a possible D gene (5 bases). The V end was cut by 4 bases, the J end by 1 base, with 10 bases between. There are 14 residues in the CDR3. The germline V gene has CDR1 LGHNT and CDR2 FRNRAP. CDR3 sequence: CASGYARGNTEAFF. For the CDR3, the DNA is TGTGCTAGTGGTTATGCGAGGGGGAACACTGAAGCTTTCTTT.

On this clonotype: A read error is possible here, since a much larger clone lies one base away. The rearrangement links TRBV7-2 to TRBJ2-3; perhaps TRBD1 as D (6 bases). CDR1 is SGHTA and CDR2 is FQGNSA in the germline V gene. V lost 3 bases and J lost 4, with 14 bases in between. The CDR3 is 15 residues long. Here the CDR3 DNA reads TGTGCCAGCAGCTTGGGGACAACCCCCCCAGATACGCAGTATTTT. Protein sequence: CASSLGTTPPDTQYF.

This clonotype appeared a few times. The V and J genes are TRBV28 and TRBJ2-7; D is perhaps TRBD1 (5 bases). This CDR3 spans 13 amino acids. Germline V lookup: CDR1 MDHEN, CDR2 SYDVKM. The V end lost 5 bases, the J end lost 7 bases, and 15 bases lay between the germline ends. The CDR3 DNA reads as TGTGCCAGCAGTAGGGGCGCGGTTTTGGAGCAGTACGTC. This gives the protein CASSRGAVLEQYV.

J is TRBJ2-2 and V is TRBV7-9; maybe TRBD2 (5 bases). Germline V lookup: CDR1 SEHNR, CDR2 FQNEAQ (reference sequence). V was shortened by 5 bases and J by 5 bases, with 21 bases between the two germline ends. The CDR3 totals 17 residues. For the CDR3, the DNA is TGTGCCAGCAGCGAATACCCCGGTCCGGGGTATACCGGGGAGCTGTTTTTT. Translated: CASSEYPGPGYTGELFF.

This clonotype was counted between two and nine times. The chain couples TRBV7-9 to TRBJ1-5, with D unclear. The CDR3 has 12 amino acids. V was shortened by 8 bases and J by 1 base, with 6 bases between the two germline ends. The germline CDR1 and CDR2 sequences are SEHNR and FQNEAQ (reference sequence). For the CDR3, the DNA is TGTGCCAGCCAAGACAGCAATCAGCCCCAGCATTTT. Translation: CASQDSNQPQHF.

The CDR3 bases are TGTGCCAGCAGTTTTGTGCAGGCGCATGGCTACACCTTC. This encodes CASSFVQAHGYTF. The genes are TRBV12-3 or TRBV12-4 and TRBJ1-2; D uncertain. Trimming took off 3 bases at V and 6 bases at J, with 11 bases between the two ends. This CDR3 spans 13 amino acids.

In its sample, this clonotype was seen a few times. The V gene is TRBV7-9, the J gene TRBJ2-4; weak D call: TRBD2 (6 bases). Trimming took 4 bases from V and 12 from J, leaving 16 bases between them. The CDR3 contains 13 residues. Germline V gene lookup returns CDR1 SEHNR and CDR2 FQNEAQ (reference sequence). In DNA, the CDR3 is TGTGCCAGCAGCTCCCCAACGGGACTCGGTCAGTACTTC. It yields the protein CASSSPTGLGQYF.

The rearrangement joins TRBV4-2 to TRBJ2-2; D is unresolved. In germline, CDR1 is LGHNA, CDR2 YNFKEQ. V lost 2 bases and J 3 bases, leaving 10 bases between the germline ends. The CDR3 extends over 15 amino acids. In DNA form, the CDR3 reads TGTGCCAGCAGCCAATTGGTTTTGGACACCGGGGAGCTGTTTTTT. This translates into CASSQLVLDTGELFF.

This clonotype was seen a few times. The chain links TRBV12-3 or TRBV12-4 to TRBJ1-5, with 9 bases that match TRBD1. The CDR3 contains 17 residues. J gave up 10 bases and V 3 bases, and 16 bases lay outside the gene matches. The DNA of the CDR3 is TGTGCCAGCAGTTTTGCGGTCCCCGGGACAGGGCCTCTCCCCCAGCATTTT. It translates to CASSFAVPGTGPLPQHF.

This clonotype showed up just a few times. The CDR3 nucleotides are TGTGCCAGCAGTTACCTCTCCGACGTTCGACTCACCGGGGAGCTGTTTTTT. This codes for CASSYLSDVRLTGELFF. V gene TRBV6-2 or TRBV6-3 combines with J gene TRBJ2-2, with D uncertain. Germline V gene sequence: CDR1 MNHEY, CDR2 SVGEGT. V lost 2 bases, J lost 4 bases, and 17 bases lay in between. The length of the CDR3 is 17 residues.

J is TRBJ2-7 and V is TRBV6-5, with D possibly matching TRBD2 (6 bases). V lost 0 bases and J 4 bases, leaving 16 bases between the germline ends. The CDR3 spans 16 residues. Germline CDR1 reads MNHEY; CDR2 reads SVGAGI. The chain's CDR3 is CASSYSPGGAGYEQYF. The DNA of the CDR3 is TGTGCCAGCAGTTACTCGCCTGGCGGGGCAGGGTACGAGCAGTACTTC.

This chain joins TRBV28 and TRBJ2-2, with 12 bases identical to TRBD1. This CDR3 region has 16 residues. V gave up 5 bases and J gave up 5 bases; unmatched junction bases: 6. The germline gives CDR1 MDHEN, CDR2 SYDVKM. CDR3 nucleotides: TGTGCCAGCAGTCCCCCGGGACAGGGGGCGACCGGGGAGCTGTTTTTT. Protein product: CASSPPGQGATGELFF.